A single sample gave rise to the 30 T cell receptor beta chains below, sequenced in a study of blood T cell repertoires in COVID-19. The assay was immunoSEQ multiplex PCR, and TCRdb's table has in-frame clones only and misses some. Among around 23,000 clones listed, about 89% were seen once. Input material: peripheral blood. The receptors derive from a man aged 45-65 years with active COVID-19.

The chain is built from TRBV9 and TRBJ1-1, with D unclear. Trimming took off 0 bases at V and 5 bases at J, with 5 bases between the two ends. The CDR3 has 12 amino acids. Germline V gene lookup returns CDR1 SGDLS and CDR2 YYNGEE. The chain's CDR3 is CASSVDSTEAFF. For the CDR3, the DNA is TGTGCCAGCAGCGTAGATTCGACTGAAGCTTTCTTT.

The V call is TRBV27, the J call TRBJ2-3; D ambiguous. CDR3 length: 15 residues. Trimming took 3 bases from V and 9 from J, leaving 19 bases between them. The germline V gene encodes CDR1 MNHEY and CDR2 SMNVEV (reference sequence). The CDR3 spells CASSLGVSLLMTQYF. The CDR3 DNA follows: TGTGCCAGCAGTTTGGGCGTGAGCCTACTTATGACGCAGTATTTT.

The genes are TRBV6-5 and TRBJ2-6; TRBD1 matches 7 bases. The CDR3 has 15 residues. CDR1 and CDR2 from the germline V gene are MNHEY and SVGAGI. The V segment lost 5 bases and the J segment 1 base; nucleotides outside the gene matches: 2. The CDR3 DNA follows: TGTGCCAGCAGTCCGACAGGGTCTGGGGCCAACGTCCTGACTTTC. Translated, it gives CASSPTGSGANVLTF.

V and J are TRBV21-1 and TRBJ2-7; the table's TRBD1 call for D was not verified on the DNA. TRBV21-1 is deemed a pseudogene. This CDR3 contains 14 residues. As DNA, the CDR3 is TGTGCCAGCAGCAATAACAGGGGACCCTACGAGCAGTACTTC. This translates into CASSNNRGPYEQYF.

This chain links TRBV7-6 with TRBJ2-1; 10 bases are shared with TRBD1. Per the germline V gene, CDR1 is SGHVS and CDR2 is FNYEAQ. V dropped 6 bases and J dropped 4; count of bases not matched to a gene: 6. The CDR3 spans 15 residues. This chain's CDR3 is CASRRQGADYNEQFF. DNA of the CDR3: TGTGCCAGCAGGAGACAGGGGGCGGATTACAATGAGCAGTTCTTC.

The chain joins TRBV5-1 to TRBJ2-5; D is possibly TRBD1 (8 bases). Trimming took off 4 bases at V and 4 bases at J, with 17 bases between the two ends. Germline assignment: CDR1 SGHRS and CDR2 YFSETQ. The CDR3 loop spans 15 amino acids. In DNA form, the CDR3 reads TGCGCCAGCAGCACCGGACAGGGAGGGGCAGAGACCCAGTACTTC. As protein: CASSTGQGGAETQYF.

This clone was observed once. The chain joins TRBV27 to TRBJ2-3; D might be TRBD1 (6 bases). Germline CDR1 MNHEY, CDR2 SMNVEV (reference sequence). The germline V and J ends were trimmed by 3 bases and 1 base, with 11 bases remaining between them. The CDR3 is 15 residues long. CDR3 loop: CASSFQGSRTDTQYF. The CDR3 nucleotides are TGTGCCAGCAGTTTCCAGGGGTCCCGCACAGATACGCAGTATTTT.

The chain couples TRBV5-1 to TRBJ2-2; 8 nucleotides match TRBD1. The germline CDR1 and CDR2 sequences are SGHRS and YFSETQ. CDR3 size: 14 residues. Losses at the gene ends were 7 bases for V and 6 bases for J; bases not matched to a gene: 8. CDR3 amino acids: CASQGAGGSGELFF. The CDR3 DNA sequence: TGCGCCAGCCAGGGGGCCGGTGGATCCGGGGAGCTGTTTTTT.

The chain is built from TRBV10-1 and TRBJ2-3, with TRBD2 matching over 10 bases. Germline V lookup: CDR1 WNHNN, CDR2 SYGVQD (reference sequence). Trimming removed 8 bases from V and 3 bases from J; junction bases left unmatched: 8. The CDR3 is 15 residues long. DNA of the CDR3: TGCGCCAGCCAGATTTGGGGACTAGCGACAGATACGCAGTATTTT. This encodes CASQIWGLATDTQYF.

This clone was detected once. CDR3 sequence: CAWKSYRGRIYGYTF. CDR3 coding DNA: TGTGCCTGGAAATCATACAGGGGGCGGATCTATGGCTACACCTTC. The V gene is TRBV30, the J gene TRBJ1-2; 9 bases align to TRBD1. The CDR3 is 15 amino acids. Trimming removed 4 bases from V and 4 bases from J; junction bases left unmatched: 10. Germline CDR1 reads GTSNPN; CDR2 reads SVGIG (reference sequence).

This chain links TRBV6-2 or TRBV6-3 with TRBJ1-2, with 8 positions matching TRBD1. The CDR3 loop spans 15 amino acids. CDR1 is MNHEY and CDR2 is SVGEGT in the germline V gene. Losses at the gene ends were 5 bases for V and 4 bases for J; bases not matched to a gene: 9. The CDR3 sequence is CASSGRQGNPYGYTF. The CDR3 bases are TGTGCCAGCAGTGGACGACAGGGGAATCCCTATGGCTACACCTTC.

The chain links TRBV9 to TRBJ2-1; 7 bases match TRBD1. This CDR3 is built from 15 residues. Per germline, CDR1 SGDLS and CDR2 YYNGEE. V was pared by 0 bases and J by 8 bases, with 8 bases of the junction left unmatched. Written as DNA, the CDR3 is TGTGCCAGCAGCGTAGAGGGCAGGGGGAAGGATGAGCAGTTCTTC. Encoded protein: CASSVEGRGKDEQFF.

This rearrangement joins TRBV11-2 to TRBJ2-3; TRBD2 aligns across 13 bases. Germline V lookup: CDR1 SGHAT, CDR2 FQNNGV. There are 16 residues in the CDR3. J gave up 2 bases and V 4 bases, and 3 bases lay outside the gene matches. The CDR3 DNA reads as TGTGCCAGCAGCTCGACTAGCGGGAGGTCCACAGATACGCAGTATTTT. Amino acid sequence: CASSSTSGRSTDTQYF. The variable domain in full, with the rest retrieved from reference TRBV11-2 and TRBJ2-3, is EAGVAQSPRYKIIEKRQSVAFWCNPISGHATLYWYQQILGQGPKLLIQFQNNGVVDDSQLPKDRFSAERLKGVDSTLKIQPAKLEDSAVYLCASSSTSGRSTDTQYFGPGTRLTVL.

This clone was seen once. The CDR3 reads CASSLDGRSDNEQFF. The CDR3, as DNA: TGTGCCAGCAGCTTAGACGGCAGGTCGGACAATGAGCAGTTCTTC. The V and J genes are TRBV7-8 and TRBJ2-1; D unresolved. Germline loops: CDR1 SGHVS, CDR2 FQNEAQ. V lost 1 base, J lost 5 bases, and 12 bases lay in between. CDR3 length: 15 amino acids.

The chain carries TRBV5-1 and TRBJ1-2, with TRBD1 matching over 8 bases. Trimming at V came to 4 bases and at J to 8 bases, leaving 10 bases not matched to a gene. Germline V gene data show CDR1 as SGHRS and CDR2 as YFSETQ. This CDR3 has 14 residues. The CDR3 sequence is CASSHMDRAGGYTF. In DNA form, the CDR3 reads TGCGCCAGCAGCCACATGGACAGGGCGGGAGGCTACACCTTC.

CDR3 nucleotides: TGTGCTAGTGGTCCTCCCCGGGCAGGGTCGGCCTCTGAAGCTTTCTTT. This codes for CASGPPRAGSASEAFF. The chain carries TRBV12-5 and TRBJ1-1; D is perhaps TRBD1 (5 bases). CDR1 is LGHNT and CDR2 is FRNRAP in the germline V gene. The V and J ends lost 5 bases and 6 bases respectively, with 22 bases between them. The CDR3 has 16 amino acids.

The rearrangement joins TRBV19 to TRBJ1-2, with a tentative D call TRBD1 (5 bases). Germline V CDR1 and CDR2: LNHDA, SQIVND (reference sequence). V was cut by 5 bases and J by 4 bases, with 17 bases left in between. CDR3 size: 15 residues. The CDR3 is CASSDTSQGGYGYTF. The CDR3 nucleotides read TGTGCCAGTAGTGACACTAGCCAGGGAGGCTATGGCTACACCTTC.

The gene calls are TRBV18 and TRBJ1-1, with TRBD1 identical over 7 bases. CDR3 length: 13 residues. The germline V gene encodes CDR1 KGHSH and CDR2 LQKENI. The J segment lost 7 bases and the V segment lost 5 bases, leaving 7 bases of the junction unmatched. DNA of the CDR3: TGTGCCAGCTCATGGGAAGGGGGCGGTGAAGCTTTCTTT. Translation gives CASSWEGGGEAFF.

J is TRBJ2-3 and V is TRBV7-8; D call uncertain. Germline-derived CDR1 and CDR2 are SGHVS and FQNEAQ. Deletions cut 5 bases from V and 3 bases from J, with 15 bases between. This CDR3 has 15 amino acids. The CDR3 protein is CASSATEWMTDTQYF. The CDR3 region has the DNA TGTGCCAGCAGCGCAACGGAGTGGATGACAGATACGCAGTATTTT. The full variable domain, in which reference TRBV7-8 and TRBJ2-3 provide the parts outside the CDR3, is GAGVSQSPRYKVAKRGQDVALRCDPISGHVSLFWYQQALGQGPEFLTYFQNEAQLDKSGLPSDRFFAERPEGSVSTLKIQRTQQEDSAVYLCASSATEWMTDTQYFGPGTRLTVL.

V usage is TRBV19 and J usage is TRBJ1-6; 7 bases map to TRBD1. The CDR3 length is 17 residues. Germline V CDR1 and CDR2: LNHDA, SQIVND (reference sequence). J gave up 2 bases and V 2 bases, and 6 bases lay outside the gene matches. The CDR3 DNA is TGTGCCAGTAGTATACAACAGGGGTTGACCTATAATTCACCCCTCCACTTT. This gives the protein CASSIQQGLTYNSPLHF.

CDR3 region: CATSRDFGGEKLFF. As DNA, the CDR3 is TGTGCCACCAGCAGAGACTTCGGGGGGGAAAAACTGTTTTTT. The rearrangement joins TRBV15 to TRBJ1-4, with D perhaps TRBD1 (5 bases). The germline V gene encodes CDR1 LNHNV and CDR2 YYDKDF (reference sequence). The CDR3 totals 14 residues. The V and J ends lost 0 bases and 8 bases respectively, with 10 bases between them.

This clone has a single count. This chain uses TRBV7-2 with TRBJ1-3, with a possible D match to TRBD1 (6 bases). The CDR3 sequence is 16 residues long. Trimming shortened V by 0 bases and J by 0 bases, and 9 bases separated the two germline ends. Germline V gene sequence: CDR1 SGHTA, CDR2 FQGNSA. The CDR3 reads CASSLAGANSGNTIYF. Written as DNA, the CDR3 is TGTGCCAGCAGCTTAGCGGGGGCCAACTCTGGAAACACCATATATTTT.

The chain couples TRBV6-5 to TRBJ1-2, with 8 nucleotides matching TRBD1. This CDR3 spans 15 amino acids. V lost 6 bases and J lost 5; bases outside the gene matches: 11. From germline, CDR1 is MNHEY and CDR2 SVGAGI. In DNA form, the CDR3 reads TGTGCCAGCAGGGGGACAGGCCCACTTCTGTATGGCTACACCTTC. It is translated as CASRGTGPLLYGYTF.

The V call is TRBV27, the J call TRBJ1-1; a possible D gene is TRBD1 (6 bases). Trimming removed 6 bases at V and 3 bases at J, with 11 bases between. Germline CDR1 reads MNHEY; CDR2 reads SMNVEV (reference sequence). This CDR3 has 13 amino acids. CDR3 DNA sequence: TGTGCCAGCAGCGAAGACAGGTACACTGAAGCTTTCTTT. This gives the protein CASSEDRYTEAFF.

This CDR3 reads CASSQGGRTEAFF. DNA for the CDR3: TGTGCCAGCAGCCAAGGAGGGAGGACTGAAGCTTTCTTT. This chain uses TRBV14 with TRBJ1-1, with D uncertain. This CDR3 has 13 residues. V lost 1 base, J lost 5 bases, and 8 bases lay in between. Germline V gene data show CDR1 as SGHDN and CDR2 as FVKESK.

The chain combines TRBV5-8 with TRBJ1-6, with unresolved D. CDR3 length: 16 amino acids. Germline CDR1 is SGHTS and CDR2 is YDEGEE. V was clipped by 0 bases and J by 2 bases, with 9 bases between them. In nucleotides, the CDR3 is TGTGCCAGCAGCTTGGGGAGGAACCCCTATAATTCACCCCTCCACTTT. Translation: CASSLGRNPYNSPLHF.

The V and J genes are TRBV12-5 and TRBJ2-1; tentative D call: TRBD2 (6 bases). V gave up 1 base and J gave up 6 bases, with 16 bases separating them. CDR1 is LGHNT and CDR2 is FRNRAP in the germline V gene. The CDR3 is made up of 16 amino acids. The CDR3 region is CASGLEDYTVGNEQFF. CDR3 sequence (DNA): TGTGCTAGTGGTTTGGAGGACTATACGGTGGGCAATGAGCAGTTCTTC.

The V call is TRBV12-3 or TRBV12-4, the J call TRBJ2-5; D is unresolved. The V and J ends lost 4 bases and 5 bases respectively, with 11 bases between them. CDR3 length equals 13 residues. The CDR3 here is CASSWAFGETQYF. The CDR3, as DNA: TGTGCCAGCAGTTGGGCTTTTGGGGAGACCCAGTACTTC.

The rearrangement links TRBV7-3 to TRBJ2-1; TRBD1 aligns across 7 bases. Germline V lookup: CDR1 SGHTA, CDR2 FQGTGA. CDR3 length: 14 amino acids. V dropped 2 bases and J dropped 5; count of bases not matched to a gene: 3. CDR3 sequence: CASSLGRGNNEQFF. CDR3 bases: TGTGCCAGCAGCTTAGGCAGGGGGAACAATGAGCAGTTCTTC.

V is TRBV18 and J is TRBJ2-4; 7 nucleotides align to TRBD1. CDR1 and CDR2 (germline): KGHSH, LQKENI. The V gene end was trimmed by 3 bases and the J gene end by 8 bases; junction bases not matched to a gene: 10. The length of the CDR3 is 15 residues. The CDR3 here is CASSPWAGGTDIQYF. The CDR3 region has the DNA TGTGCCAGCTCACCTTGGGCAGGGGGAACGGACATTCAGTACTTC. Combining the CDR3 with reference TRBV18 and TRBJ2-4 gives the whole variable domain NAGVMQNPRHLVRRRGQEARLRCSPMKGHSHVYWYRQLPEEGLKFMVYLQKENIIDESGMPKERFSAEFPKEGPSILRIQQVVRGDSAAYFCASSPWAGGTDIQYFGAGTRLSVL.